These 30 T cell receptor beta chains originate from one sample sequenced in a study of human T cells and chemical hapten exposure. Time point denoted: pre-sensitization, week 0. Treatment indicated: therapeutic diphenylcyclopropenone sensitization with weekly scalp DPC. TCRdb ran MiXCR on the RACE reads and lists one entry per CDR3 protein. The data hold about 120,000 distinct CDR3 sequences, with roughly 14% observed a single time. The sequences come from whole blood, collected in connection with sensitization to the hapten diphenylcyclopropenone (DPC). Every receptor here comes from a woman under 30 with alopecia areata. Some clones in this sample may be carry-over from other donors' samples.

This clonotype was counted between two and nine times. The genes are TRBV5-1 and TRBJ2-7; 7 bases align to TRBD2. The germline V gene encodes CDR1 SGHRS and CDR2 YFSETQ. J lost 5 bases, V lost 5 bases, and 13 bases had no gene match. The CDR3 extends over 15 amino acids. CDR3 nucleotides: TGCGCCAGCAGTTGGCTTAGCGGGCCTCCGGACGAGCAGTACTTC. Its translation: CASSWLSGPPDEQYF. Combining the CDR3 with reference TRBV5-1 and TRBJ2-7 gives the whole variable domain KAGVTQTPRYLIKTRGQQVTLSCSPISGHRSVSWYQQTPGQGLQFLFEYFSETQRNKGNFPGRFSGRQFSNSRSEMNVSTLELGDSALYLCASSWLSGPPDEQYFGPGTRLTVT.

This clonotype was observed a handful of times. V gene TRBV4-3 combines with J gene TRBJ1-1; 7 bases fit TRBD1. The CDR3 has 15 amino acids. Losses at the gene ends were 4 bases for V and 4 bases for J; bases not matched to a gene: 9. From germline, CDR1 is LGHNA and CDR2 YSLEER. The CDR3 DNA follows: TGCGCCAGCAGCCCCTATACAGGGGTAGGCACTGAAGCTTTCTTT. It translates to CASSPYTGVGTEAFF.

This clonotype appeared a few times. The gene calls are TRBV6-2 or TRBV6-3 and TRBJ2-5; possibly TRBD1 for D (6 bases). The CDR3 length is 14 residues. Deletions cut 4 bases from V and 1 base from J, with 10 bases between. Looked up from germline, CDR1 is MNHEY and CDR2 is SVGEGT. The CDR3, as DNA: TGTGCCAGCAGTTCACAGGGTACCCAAGAGACCCAGTACTTC. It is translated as CASSSQGTQETQYF.

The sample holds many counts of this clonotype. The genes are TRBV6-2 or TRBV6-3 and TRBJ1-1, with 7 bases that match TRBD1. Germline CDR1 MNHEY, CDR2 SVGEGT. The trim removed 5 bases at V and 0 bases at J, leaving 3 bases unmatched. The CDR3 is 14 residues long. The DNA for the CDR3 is TGTGCCAGCAGTCAAGACAGGGTGAACACTGAAGCTTTCTTT. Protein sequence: CASSQDRVNTEAFF.

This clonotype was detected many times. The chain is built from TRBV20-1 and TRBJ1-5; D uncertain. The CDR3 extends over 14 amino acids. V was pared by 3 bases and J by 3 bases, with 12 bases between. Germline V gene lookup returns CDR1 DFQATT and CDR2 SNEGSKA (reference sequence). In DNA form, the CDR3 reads TGCAGTGCTAGTCACGGCAGTGCCAATCAGCCCCAGCATTTT. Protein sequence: CSASHGSANQPQHF.

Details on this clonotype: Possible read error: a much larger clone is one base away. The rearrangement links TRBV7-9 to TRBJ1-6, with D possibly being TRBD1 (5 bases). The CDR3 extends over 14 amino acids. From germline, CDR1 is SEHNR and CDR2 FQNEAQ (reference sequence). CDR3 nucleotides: TGTGCCAGCAGCTCCGGGAACAGGAATTCACCCCCCCACTTT. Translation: CASSSGNRNSPPHF.

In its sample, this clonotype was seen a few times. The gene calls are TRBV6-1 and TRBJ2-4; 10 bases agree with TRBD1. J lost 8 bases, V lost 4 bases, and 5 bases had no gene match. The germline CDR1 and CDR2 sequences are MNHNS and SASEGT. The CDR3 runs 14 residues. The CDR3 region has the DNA TGTGCCAGCAGTGGTGGACAGGGGGGGTACATTCAGTACTTC. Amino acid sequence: CASSGGQGGYIQYF.

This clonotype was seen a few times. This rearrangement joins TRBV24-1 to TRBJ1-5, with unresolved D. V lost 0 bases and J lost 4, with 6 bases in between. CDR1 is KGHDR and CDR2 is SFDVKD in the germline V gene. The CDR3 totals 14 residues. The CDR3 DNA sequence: TGTGCCACCAGTGATTTGAAGAGTAATCAGCCCCAGCATTTT. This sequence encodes CATSDLKSNQPQHF.

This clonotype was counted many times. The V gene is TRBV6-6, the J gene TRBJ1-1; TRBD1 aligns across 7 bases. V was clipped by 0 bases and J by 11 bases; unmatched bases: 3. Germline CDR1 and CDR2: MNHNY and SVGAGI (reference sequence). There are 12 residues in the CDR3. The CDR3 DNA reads TGTGCCAGCAGTTACTCCCGACAGGGTGCTTTCTTT. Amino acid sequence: CASSYSRQGAFF.

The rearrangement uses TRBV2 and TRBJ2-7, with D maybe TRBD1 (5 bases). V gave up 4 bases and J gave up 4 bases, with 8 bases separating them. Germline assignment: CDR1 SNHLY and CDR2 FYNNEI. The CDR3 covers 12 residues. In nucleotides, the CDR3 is TGTGCCAGCAGTGGGACACGGTACGAGCAGTACTTC. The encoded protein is CASSGTRYEQYF. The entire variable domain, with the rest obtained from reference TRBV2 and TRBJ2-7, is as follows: EPEVTQTPSHQVTQMGQEVILRCVPISNHLYFYWYRQILGQKVEFLVSFYNNEISEKSEIFDDQFSVERPDGSNFTLKIRSTKLEDSAMYFCASSGTRYEQYFGPGTRLTVT.

CDR3 amino acids: CASSFRQGEAFF. The DNA for the CDR3 is TGTGCCAGCAGTTTTCGACAGGGTGAAGCTTTCTTT. The chain is built from TRBV6-6 and TRBJ1-1; 7 nucleotides match TRBD1. The CDR3 spans 12 residues. CDR1 MNHNY and CDR2 SVGAGI come from the germline V gene (reference sequence). V lost 4 bases to trimming and J lost 7 bases; unmatched junction nucleotides: 3.

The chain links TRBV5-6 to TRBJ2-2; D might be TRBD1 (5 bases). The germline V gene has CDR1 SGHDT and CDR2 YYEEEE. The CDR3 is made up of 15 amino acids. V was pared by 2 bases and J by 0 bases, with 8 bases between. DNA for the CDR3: TGTGCCAGCAGCTTCCGACAGCCGAACACCGGGGAGCTGTTTTTT. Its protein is CASSFRQPNTGELFF.

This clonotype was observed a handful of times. The CDR3 nucleotides are TGTGCCAGCAGCCCATCACAGGGACTGGGGGGCAATCAGCCCCAGCATTTT. As protein: CASSPSQGLGGNQPQHF. The chain carries TRBV28 and TRBJ1-5, with a possible D match to TRBD1 (6 bases). Trimming removed 6 bases at V and 2 bases at J, with 20 bases between. CDR3 length equals 17 residues. Germline V gene sequence: CDR1 MDHEN, CDR2 SYDVKM.

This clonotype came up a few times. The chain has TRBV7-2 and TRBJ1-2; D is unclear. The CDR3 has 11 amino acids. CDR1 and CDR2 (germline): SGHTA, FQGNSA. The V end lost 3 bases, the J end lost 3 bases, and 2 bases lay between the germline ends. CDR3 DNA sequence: TGTGCCAGCAGCTTCGACTATGGCTACACCTTC. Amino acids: CASSFDYGYTF.

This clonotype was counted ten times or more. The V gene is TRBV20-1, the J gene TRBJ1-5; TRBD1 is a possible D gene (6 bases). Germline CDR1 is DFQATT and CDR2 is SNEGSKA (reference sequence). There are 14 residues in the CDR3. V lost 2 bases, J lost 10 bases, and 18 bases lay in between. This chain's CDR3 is CSARNVQGRGPQHF. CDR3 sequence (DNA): TGCAGTGCTAGAAACGTACAGGGTCGCGGTCCCCAGCATTTT.

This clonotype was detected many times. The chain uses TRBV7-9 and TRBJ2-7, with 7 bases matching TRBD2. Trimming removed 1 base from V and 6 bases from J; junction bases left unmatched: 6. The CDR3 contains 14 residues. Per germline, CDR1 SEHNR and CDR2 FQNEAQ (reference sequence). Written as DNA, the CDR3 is TGTGCCAGCAGCTTAGTCCCCAGGGAGGGCGAGCAGTACTTC. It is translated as CASSLVPREGEQYF.

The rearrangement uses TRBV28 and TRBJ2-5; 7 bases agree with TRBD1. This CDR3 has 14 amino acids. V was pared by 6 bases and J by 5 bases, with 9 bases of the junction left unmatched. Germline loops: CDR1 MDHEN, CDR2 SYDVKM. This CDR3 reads CASSPDRAGETQYF. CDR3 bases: TGTGCCAGCAGCCCCGACAGGGCTGGGGAGACCCAGTACTTC. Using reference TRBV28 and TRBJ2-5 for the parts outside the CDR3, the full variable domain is DVKVTQSSRYLVKRTGEKVFLECVQDMDHENMFWYRQDPGLGLRLIYFSYDVKMKEKGDIPEGYSVSREKKERFSLILESASTNQTSMYLCASSPDRAGETQYFGPGTRLLVL.

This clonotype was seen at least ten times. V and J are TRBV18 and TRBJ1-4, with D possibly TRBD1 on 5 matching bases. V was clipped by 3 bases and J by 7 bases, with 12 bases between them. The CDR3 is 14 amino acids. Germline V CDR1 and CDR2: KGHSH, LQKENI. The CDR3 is CASSPTGLGEKLFF. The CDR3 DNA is TGTGCCAGCTCACCCACAGGTTTAGGTGAAAAACTGTTTTTT.

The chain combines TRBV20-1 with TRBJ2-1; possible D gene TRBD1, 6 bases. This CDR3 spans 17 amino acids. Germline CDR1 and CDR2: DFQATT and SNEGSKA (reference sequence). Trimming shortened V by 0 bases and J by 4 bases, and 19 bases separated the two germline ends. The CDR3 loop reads CSARDSGAGRGYNEQFF. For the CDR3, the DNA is TGCAGTGCTAGAGACTCCGGTGCGGGCAGGGGATACAATGAGCAGTTCTTC.

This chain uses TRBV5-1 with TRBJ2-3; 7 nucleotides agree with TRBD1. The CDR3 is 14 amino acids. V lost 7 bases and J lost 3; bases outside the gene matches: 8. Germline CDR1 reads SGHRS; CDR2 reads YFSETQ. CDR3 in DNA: TGCGCCAGCTGCGACCCGGGACAGACAGATACGCAGTATTTT. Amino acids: CASCDPGQTDTQYF.

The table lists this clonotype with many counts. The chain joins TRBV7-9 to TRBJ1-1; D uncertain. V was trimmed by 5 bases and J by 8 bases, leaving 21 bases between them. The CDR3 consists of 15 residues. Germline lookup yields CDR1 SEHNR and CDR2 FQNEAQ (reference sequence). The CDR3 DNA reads TGTGCCAGCAGCCGTGCCTCACGAAACCAAGGCGAAGCTTTCTTT. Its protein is CASSRASRNQGEAFF.

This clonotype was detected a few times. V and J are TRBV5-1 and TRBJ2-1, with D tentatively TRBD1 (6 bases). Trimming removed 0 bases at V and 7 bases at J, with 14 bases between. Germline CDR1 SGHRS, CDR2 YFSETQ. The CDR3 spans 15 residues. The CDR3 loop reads CASSLDNYRVNEQFF. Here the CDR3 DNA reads TGCGCCAGCAGCTTGGACAACTACAGGGTGAATGAGCAGTTCTTC.

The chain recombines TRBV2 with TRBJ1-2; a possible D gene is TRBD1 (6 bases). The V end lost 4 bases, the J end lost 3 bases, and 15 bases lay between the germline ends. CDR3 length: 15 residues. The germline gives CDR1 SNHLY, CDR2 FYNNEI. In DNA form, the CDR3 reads TGTGCCAGCAGTGCCCAACAGGGTTCTTACTATGGCTACACCTTC. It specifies CASSAQQGSYYGYTF.

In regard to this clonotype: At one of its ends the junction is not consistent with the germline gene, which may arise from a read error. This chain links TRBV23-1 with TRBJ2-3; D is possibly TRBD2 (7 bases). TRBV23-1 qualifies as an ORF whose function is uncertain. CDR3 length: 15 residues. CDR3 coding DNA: TGCGCCAGAAGGGGGGGGGCGAGCTTCACAGATACGAAGTATTTT. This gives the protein CARRGGASFTDTKYF.

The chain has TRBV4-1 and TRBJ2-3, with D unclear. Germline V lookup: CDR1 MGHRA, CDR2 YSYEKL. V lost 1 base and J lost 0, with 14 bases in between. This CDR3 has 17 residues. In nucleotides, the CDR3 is TGCGCCAGCAGCCAAGTGAAGGGTGTCTCTAGCACAGATACGCAGTATTTT. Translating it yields CASSQVKGVSSTDTQYF.

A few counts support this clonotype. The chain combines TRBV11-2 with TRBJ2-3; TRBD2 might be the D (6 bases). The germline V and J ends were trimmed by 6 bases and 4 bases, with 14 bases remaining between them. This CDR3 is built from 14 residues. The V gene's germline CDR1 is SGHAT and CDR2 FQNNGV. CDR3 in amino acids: CASREGSSPDTQYF. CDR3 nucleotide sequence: TGTGCCAGCAGGGAGGGGTCCTCACCAGATACGCAGTATTTT. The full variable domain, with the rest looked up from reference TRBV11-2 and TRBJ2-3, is EAGVAQSPRYKIIEKRQSVAFWCNPISGHATLYWYQQILGQGPKLLIQFQNNGVVDDSQLPKDRFSAERLKGVDSTLKIQPAKLEDSAVYLCASREGSSPDTQYFGPGTRLTVL.

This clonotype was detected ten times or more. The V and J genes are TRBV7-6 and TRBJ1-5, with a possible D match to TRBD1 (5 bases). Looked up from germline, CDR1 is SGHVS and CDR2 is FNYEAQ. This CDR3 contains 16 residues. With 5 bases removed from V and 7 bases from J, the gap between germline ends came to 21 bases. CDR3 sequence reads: CASSLRGPDAGQPQHF. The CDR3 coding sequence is TGTGCCAGCAGCCTACGGGGCCCTGATGCAGGCCAGCCCCAGCATTTT.

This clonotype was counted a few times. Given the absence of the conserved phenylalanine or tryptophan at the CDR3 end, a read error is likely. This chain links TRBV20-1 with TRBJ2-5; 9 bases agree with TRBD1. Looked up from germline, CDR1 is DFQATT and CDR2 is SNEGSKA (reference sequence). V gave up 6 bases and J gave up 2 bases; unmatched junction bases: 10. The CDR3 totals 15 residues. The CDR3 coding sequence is TGCAGTGCCTTTACGGACAGGGGCGCGCAAGAGACCCAGTACCTC. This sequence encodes CSAFTDRGAQETQYL.

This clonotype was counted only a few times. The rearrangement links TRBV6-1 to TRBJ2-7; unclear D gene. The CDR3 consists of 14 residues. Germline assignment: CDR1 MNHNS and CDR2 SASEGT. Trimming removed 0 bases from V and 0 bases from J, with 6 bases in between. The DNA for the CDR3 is TGTGCCAGCAGTGAAGCCTCGAGCTCCTACGAGCAGTACTTC. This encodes CASSEASSSYEQYF.

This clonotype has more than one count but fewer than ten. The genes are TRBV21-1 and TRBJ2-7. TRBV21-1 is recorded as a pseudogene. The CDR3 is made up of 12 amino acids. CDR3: CATPIYGDEQYF. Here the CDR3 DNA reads TGTGCCACCCCGATCTACGGGGATGAGCAGTACTTC.